A selection of T cell receptor beta chains follows, all from one sample in a study of graft-versus-host responses after intestinal transplantation. Assay: immunoSEQ multiplex PCR; the TCRdb copy retains only in-frame clones and omits some. This sample has approximately 100,000 clones, with roughly 87% found just once. For these TCRs, the target antigens are not known. The material was unstimulated CD4+ T cells sorted from spleen or lymph node cells, obtained before intestinal transplant. The source of these receptors is a human donor who received an intestinal transplant. Both conserved end residues are part of each CDR3. A D gene is named only where the DNA matches it firmly. Only part of the rows carry a size: once, few, many, or a class if the clone is expanded.

v_call: TRBV10-1
d_call: -
clone_size: -
j_call: TRBJ2-7
cdr3_aa: CASSRTVSSYEQYF
cdr3_nt: TGCGCCAGCAGCCGGACAGTAAGCTCCTACGAGCAGTACTTC

v_call: TRBV18
d_call: -
clone_size: -
j_call: TRBJ1-1
cdr3_aa: CASSPPAGNTEAFF
cdr3_nt: TGTGCCAGCTCACCACCGGCGGGGAACACTGAAGCTTTCTTT

v_call: TRBV18
d_call: TRBD1
clone_size: -
j_call: TRBJ1-6
cdr3_aa: CASSPQSPGQGDSPLHF
cdr3_nt: TGTGCCAGCTCACCACAATCTCCGGGACAGGGGGATTCACCCCTCCACTTT

v_call: TRBV6-1
d_call: -
clone_size: -
j_call: TRBJ2-5
cdr3_aa: CASSEVIITGSFLEQYF
cdr3_nt: TGTGCCAGCAGTGAAGTCATAATAACCGGGAGCTTCCTTGAGCAGTACTTC

v_call: TRBV6-1
d_call: -
clone_size: -
j_call: TRBJ1-2
cdr3_aa: CASSDGSPLYGYTF
cdr3_nt: TGTGCCAGCAGTGACGGGTCCCCCCTCTATGGCTACACCTTC

v_call: TRBV5-6
d_call: -
clone_size: -
j_call: TRBJ2-7
cdr3_aa: CASSLVRPFRAEQYF
cdr3_nt: TGTGCCAGCAGCTTGGTCCGACCGTTTAGGGCGGAGCAGTACTTC

v_call: TRBV6-5
d_call: TRBD1
clone_size: -
j_call: TRBJ2-3
cdr3_aa: CASTQGTGRADTQYF
cdr3_nt: TGTGCCAGCACCCAGGGGACAGGGCGAGCAGATACGCAGTATTTT

v_call: TRBV27
d_call: -
clone_size: -
j_call: TRBJ2-2
cdr3_aa: CASSPKGTGELFF
cdr3_nt: TGTGCCAGCAGTCCAAAGGGTACCGGGGAGCTGTTTTTT

v_call: TRBV10-3
d_call: -
clone_size: once
j_call: TRBJ1-1
cdr3_aa: CAISGSRWLNTEAFF
cdr3_nt: TGTGCCATCAGTGGAAGTAGGTGGTTGAACACTGAAGCTTTCTTT

v_call: TRBV10-3
d_call: TRBD2
clone_size: -
j_call: TRBJ2-3
cdr3_aa: CAISEGPSGRGAQYF
cdr3_nt: TGTGCCATCAGTGAGGGCCCTAGCGGGAGGGGTGCGCAGTATTTT

v_call: TRBV6-1
d_call: TRBD1
clone_size: -
j_call: TRBJ1-2
cdr3_aa: CASSPQGAEGYTF
cdr3_nt: TGTGCCAGCAGCCCACAGGGGGCGGAGGGCTACACCTTC

v_call: TRBV28
d_call: -
clone_size: -
j_call: TRBJ2-6
cdr3_aa: CASSLGTSGANVLTF
cdr3_nt: TGTGCCAGCAGTTTAGGGACCTCTGGGGCCAACGTCCTGACTTTC

v_call: TRBV29-1
d_call: -
clone_size: -
j_call: TRBJ2-7
cdr3_aa: CSVVQDACEQYF
cdr3_nt: TGCAGCGTTGTCCAGGACGCCTGCGAGCAGTACTTC

v_call: TRBV7-6
d_call: -
clone_size: -
j_call: TRBJ1-6
cdr3_aa: CASSLETGGNSPLHF
cdr3_nt: TGTGCCAGCAGCTTAGAAACAGGAGGGAATTCACCCCTCCACTTT

v_call: TRBV19
d_call: -
clone_size: -
j_call: TRBJ2-5
cdr3_aa: CASSPLARWAEEETQYF
cdr3_nt: TGTGCCAGTAGCCCTCTAGCTCGGTGGGCGGAAGAAGAGACCCAGTACTTC

v_call: TRBV7-3
d_call: TRBD2
clone_size: -
j_call: TRBJ2-2
cdr3_aa: CASSPGLAVTGELFF
cdr3_nt: TGTGCCAGCAGCCCTGGACTAGCGGTCACCGGGGAGCTGTTTTTT

v_call: TRBV7-9
d_call: -
clone_size: -
j_call: TRBJ1-1
cdr3_aa: CASSLGAGTTEAFF
cdr3_nt: TGTGCCAGCAGCTTAGGTGCGGGGACGACTGAAGCTTTCTTT

v_call: TRBV6-6
d_call: TRBD1
clone_size: few
j_call: TRBJ1-6
cdr3_aa: CASTQRDRLPVHF
cdr3_nt: TGTGCCAGCACCCAAAGGGACAGACTTCCGGTCCACTTT

v_call: TRBV7-2
d_call: TRBD1
clone_size: -
j_call: TRBJ2-7
cdr3_aa: CASSVGQGAYEQYF
cdr3_nt: TGTGCCAGCAGCGTCGGACAGGGGGCCTACGAGCAGTACTTC

v_call: TRBV6-5
d_call: -
clone_size: -
j_call: TRBJ1-2
cdr3_aa: CASSYLGFYGYTF
cdr3_nt: TGTGCCAGCAGTTATCTGGGTTTCTATGGCTACACCTTC

v_call: TRBV6-1
d_call: -
clone_size: once
j_call: TRBJ2-5
cdr3_aa: CASSLTRQQETQYF
cdr3_nt: TGTGCCAGCAGTTTAACCAGACAACAAGAGACCCAGTACTTC

v_call: TRBV2
d_call: TRBD1
clone_size: -
j_call: TRBJ1-2
cdr3_aa: CASLRDRDDGYGYTF
cdr3_nt: TGTGCCAGCCTTCGGGACAGGGATGATGGCTATGGCTACACCTTC

v_call: TRBV9
d_call: -
clone_size: -
j_call: TRBJ1-2
cdr3_aa: CASSVHGSYGGYTF
cdr3_nt: TGTGCCAGCAGCGTCCACGGGTCTTACGGGGGCTACACCTTC

v_call: TRBV27
d_call: -
clone_size: -
j_call: TRBJ1-1
cdr3_aa: CASSQGRRNTEAFF
cdr3_nt: TGTGCCAGCAGTCAGGGACGGCGGAACACTGAAGCTTTCTTT

v_call: TRBV20-1
d_call: -
clone_size: -
j_call: TRBJ2-1
cdr3_aa: CSARDNEQFF
cdr3_nt: TGCAGTGCTAGAGACAATGAGCAGTTCTTC

v_call: TRBV5-4
d_call: TRBD2
clone_size: -
j_call: TRBJ2-7
cdr3_aa: CASSLGGRARYPLHEQYF
cdr3_nt: TGTGCCAGCAGCTTGGGAGGGAGGGCCAGGTACCCCCTCCACGAGCAGTACTTC